This TCR beta chain was documented in a study of post-analysis software for immune sequencing data. As for the study in general: As for disease course, relapsing-remitting, secondary progressive and progressive-relapsing multiple sclerosis were all included.

On this clonotype itself: Its antigen is not known.

General observations from the study: With F measure, samples from one preparation batch clustered together strongly. Compared with controls, patients showed significantly lower normalized Chao1 diversity.

cDNA libraries for TCR beta contained unique molecular identifiers. Researchers reported approximately 480,000 cDNA molecules coming from approximately 0.95 to 9.8 million T cells. One entry per CDR3 protein, called by TCRdb with MiXCR from the PCR reads. This sample yields 820,000 or so distinct CDR3 sequences, of which approximately 53% are seen a single time; 4% to 5.5% belongs to the top ten. The source material was blood. This sequence was found in a girl aged 10 to 17 with multiple sclerosis.

The CDR3 DNA reads as TGTGCCAGCAGCTCCGGCGGCCAACGTGGCTACACCTTC. As protein: CASSSGGQRGYTF. This chain links TRBV7-6 with TRBJ1-2; D is unresolved. Germline assignment: CDR1 SGHVS and CDR2 FNYEAQ. Trimming cost V 4 bases and J 7 bases, with 13 bases left between them. This CDR3 spans 13 amino acids. The full variable domain, in which reference TRBV7-6 and TRBJ1-2 provide the parts outside the CDR3, is GAGVSQSPRYKVTKRGQDVALRCDPISGHVSLYWYRQALGQGPEFLTYFNYEAQQDKSGLPNDRFSAERPEGSISTLTIQRTEQRDSAMYRCASSSGGQRGYTFGSGTRLTVV.